These 21 T cell receptor beta chains were all obtained from the same sample, sequenced in a study of human CD8 memory T cell subsets. Making the TCR beta libraries relied on UMI-labeled 5' RACE. Reprocessing the 5' RACE reads, TCRdb reports a single entry for every CDR3 protein and omits DNA. The sample totals fewer than 20,000 distinct CDR3 sequences. Sequencing was performed on CD8+ T cells from PBMCs. The receptors were gathered from a human donor in good health.

The gene calls are TRBV7-8 and TRBJ1-1. The germline V gene encodes CDR1 SGHVS and CDR2 FQNEAQ. This CDR3 is 15 amino acids long. CDR3 residues: CASSLAPSLNTEAFF.

The CDR3: CASSLTGGADSYFYNEQFF. The chain combines TRBV7-8 with TRBJ2-1; checking the TCRdb D call of TRBD2 is not possible without DNA. Germline assignment: CDR1 SGHVS and CDR2 FQNEAQ. This CDR3 has 19 residues.

This chain links TRBV20-1 with TRBJ2-1; TCRdb names TRBD2, which stays unverified in the absence of DNA. The germline gives CDR1 DFQATT, CDR2 SNEGSKA (reference sequence). The CDR3 is 17 amino acids. The CDR3 sequence: CSARDKMVAETYNEQFF.

This chain connects TRBV27 to TRBJ2-3; the TRBD2 assignment by TCRdb is unverifiable without DNA. This CDR3 region has 15 residues. Germline lookup yields CDR1 MNHEY and CDR2 SMNVEV (reference sequence). CDR3 sequence reads: CASSLTGEVADTQYF.

J is TRBJ1-2 and V is TRBV5-6; TCRdb selects TRBD1, and the lack of DNA leaves this call unchecked. The CDR3 totals 15 residues. The germline gives CDR1 SGHDT, CDR2 YYEEEE. CDR3: CASSAPDRSNYGYTF.

V is TRBV7-9 and J is TRBJ2-1; the D gene TCRdb calls, TRBD1, cannot be checked with no DNA. Germline assignment: CDR1 SEHNR and CDR2 FQNEAQ (reference sequence). The CDR3 runs to 15 residues. The CDR3 is CATTPGDRASYEQFF.

The chain has TRBV28 and TRBJ2-7. The germline V gene has CDR1 MDHEN and CDR2 SYDVKM. The CDR3 consists of 14 residues. The CDR3 loop reads CASSSGDSAYEQYF. The whole variable domain, remainder taken from reference TRBV28 and TRBJ2-7, is DVKVTQSSRYLVKRTGEKVFLECVQDMDHENMFWYRQDPGLGLRLIYFSYDVKMKEKGDIPEGYSVSREKKERFSLILESASTNQTSMYLCASSSGDSAYEQYFGPGTRLTVT.

The rearrangement links TRBV5-6 to TRBJ2-1. The CDR3 extends over 16 amino acids. Germline V gives CDR1 SGHDT, CDR2 YYEEEE. CDR3 in amino acids: CASSPGSGRAYNEQFF.

The chain employs TRBV2 and TRBJ2-3; TCRdb returns TRBD1, unconfirmable since there is no DNA. There are 13 residues in the CDR3. CDR1 is SNHLY, CDR2 FYNNEI, per germline. CDR3 loop: CASEDRGPDTQYF.

This chain joins TRBV28 and TRBJ1-6; TCRdb indicates TRBD1, and absent DNA this call remains unverified. This CDR3 contains 15 residues. Germline CDR1 is MDHEN and CDR2 is SYDVKM. CDR3 residues: CASSALSGGQSPLHF.

By frequency, this clonotype is medium-sized. This CDR3 is CSVEDRGVSYEQYF. The rearrangement uses TRBV29-1 and TRBJ2-7; TCRdb reports TRBD1, a call that lacks DNA to check it against. This CDR3 has 14 residues. Germline V gene lookup returns CDR1 SQVTM and CDR2 ANQGSEA.

V usage is TRBV6-2 or TRBV6-3 and J usage is TRBJ2-7; as DNA is missing, the TRBD1 call by TCRdb cannot be tested. The V gene's germline CDR1 is MNHEY and CDR2 SVGEGT. The CDR3 consists of 15 residues. The CDR3 sequence: CASSYEGTAAYEQYF.

This sequence joins TRBV27 and TRBJ1-1. Germline CDR1 is MNHEY and CDR2 is SMNVEV (reference sequence). This CDR3 is built from 18 residues. CDR3 in amino acids: CASSLSTPGLAPNTEAFF.

The gene calls are TRBV15 and TRBJ1-5; without DNA, the TCRdb call of TRBD1 cannot be checked. CDR1 and CDR2 from the germline V gene are LNHNV and YYDKDF (reference sequence). The length of the CDR3 is 14 residues. The chain's CDR3 is CATSFRQGIQPQHF.

V usage is TRBV28 and J usage is TRBJ2-3; TCRdb's assignment of TRBD1 cannot be checked, as there is no DNA. The CDR3 sequence is 16 residues long. Germline V gene sequence: CDR1 MDHEN, CDR2 SYDVKM. This CDR3 reads CASSFRDREITDTQYF.

The chain is built from TRBV10-3 and TRBJ2-1; checking the TCRdb D call of TRBD2 is not possible without DNA. The CDR3 length is 12 residues. Germline lookup yields CDR1 ENHRY and CDR2 SYGVKD. The CDR3 here is CAISDGGNEQFF.

The gene calls are TRBV12-3 or TRBV12-4 and TRBJ2-7; the D call of TRBD1 rests on TCRdb alone, since no DNA is present to check it. The CDR3 sequence is 13 residues long. Here the CDR3 reads CASNQGFPYEQYF.

The chain couples TRBV28 to TRBJ1-3. The CDR3 runs 13 residues. Germline assignment: CDR1 MDHEN and CDR2 SYDVKM. The CDR3 spells CASSLWKGNTIYF.

This rearrangement joins TRBV18 to TRBJ2-3; TCRdb's D call of TRBD1 is untestable without DNA. Germline V gene lookup returns CDR1 KGHSH and CDR2 LQKENI. The CDR3 has 17 amino acids. The chain's CDR3 is CASSPRPGQESTDTQYF.

The chain links TRBV29-1 to TRBJ2-3. The CDR3 covers 14 residues. Germline V lookup: CDR1 SQVTM, CDR2 ANQGSEA. The CDR3 loop is CSVVDLGWTDTQYF.

This chain uses TRBV11-2 with TRBJ2-1; TCRdb's D gene call, TRBD2, goes unchecked for lack of DNA. The CDR3 runs 16 residues. CDR1 is SGHAT and CDR2 is FQNNGV in the germline V gene. The CDR3 sequence: CASSFSRVIPFNEQFF.